Below, 10 T cell receptor beta chains from the same sample are listed, as sequenced in a study of blood T cell repertoires in COVID-19. Sequenced by immunoSEQ multiplex PCR; TCRdb stores in-frame clones only, minus some. The sample holds roughly 100,000 clones, about four fifths seen once. Sequenced sample: peripheral blood. These receptors all stem from an elderly woman with acute or convalescent COVID-19.

The chain links TRBV11-2 to TRBJ2-6; D unclear. Germline V lookup: CDR1 SGHAT, CDR2 FQNNGV. The CDR3 loop spans 15 amino acids. Trimming stripped 1 base from V and 1 base from J, with 5 bases between. The CDR3 DNA sequence: TGTGCCAGCAGCTTAGCCGGGTCTGGGGCCAACGTCCTGACTTTC. Amino acid sequence: CASSLAGSGANVLTF.

The chain uses TRBV19 and TRBJ1-4; 10 bases map to TRBD1. Germline V gives CDR1 LNHDA, CDR2 SQIVND (reference sequence). This CDR3 has 15 amino acids. V lost 5 bases to trimming and J lost 5 bases; unmatched junction nucleotides: 5. The CDR3, as DNA: TGTGCCAGTAGTCAAGGGACAGGGGAAAATGAAAAACTGTTTTTT. Encoded protein: CASSQGTGENEKLFF.

This chain connects TRBV6-2 or TRBV6-3 to TRBJ1-6; 7 positions agree with TRBD1. Germline V gene lookup returns CDR1 MNHEY and CDR2 SVGEGT. V shed 4 bases and J 7 bases; nucleotides not matched to a gene: 10. This CDR3 is 16 amino acids long. For the CDR3, the DNA is TGTGCCAGCAGTTCCCGGGACAGATACGTAAATTCACCCCTCCACTTT. Amino acid sequence: CASSSRDRYVNSPLHF.

This clone was seen a few times. The chain joins TRBV5-6 to TRBJ2-7; D is uncertain. From germline, CDR1 is SGHDT and CDR2 YYEEEE. There are 13 residues in the CDR3. The ends were cut back, 0 bases at V and 2 bases at J, with 6 bases in the middle. DNA of the CDR3: TGTGCCAGCAGCTTGGGAGGTCCCTACGAGCAGTACTTC. Residues: CASSLGGPYEQYF. Variable domain in full (rest from reference TRBV5-6 and TRBJ2-7): DAGVTQSPTHLIKTRGQQVTLRCSPKSGHDTVSWYQQALGQGPQFIFQYYEEEERQRGNFPDRFSGHQFPNYSSELNVNALLLGDSALYLCASSLGGPYEQYFGPGTRLTVT.

CDR3 sequence (DNA): TGTGCCAGCAGCTTTCCGGGACAGGGGTTAAGCTCCTACAATGAGCAGTTCTTC. This codes for CASSFPGQGLSSYNEQFF. The chain uses TRBV5-6 and TRBJ2-1; TRBD1 matches at 10 bases. J was trimmed by 0 bases and V by 2 bases; bases with no gene match: 8. The CDR3 loop spans 18 amino acids. Germline values: CDR1 SGHDT, CDR2 YYEEEE.

This clone was observed a few times. The chain carries TRBV28 and TRBJ2-1, with a tentative D call TRBD1 (6 bases). Trimming removed 8 bases from V and 7 bases from J, with 18 bases in between. This CDR3 region has 14 residues. Germline V lookup: CDR1 MDHEN, CDR2 SYDVKM. The CDR3: CASRGTLQGNEQFF. The CDR3 DNA follows: TGTGCCAGCCGAGGGACGTTACAGGGAAATGAGCAGTTCTTC.

This chain links TRBV12-3 or TRBV12-4 with TRBJ1-1; 9 bases fit TRBD1. The V segment lost 5 bases and the J segment 10 bases; nucleotides outside the gene matches: 5. This CDR3 contains 12 residues. CDR3: CASSKGTGTAFF. DNA for the CDR3: TGTGCCAGCAGTAAAGGGACAGGGACAGCTTTCTTT.

The chain combines TRBV5-8 with TRBJ2-1; D is uncertain. Trimming left V 0 bases short and J 2 bases short, with 9 bases between. Germline V CDR1 and CDR2: SGHTS, YDEGEE. The CDR3 runs to 15 residues. The CDR3 spells CASSLGRITYNEQFF. The CDR3 DNA is TGTGCCAGCAGCTTGGGGCGGATCACCTACAATGAGCAGTTCTTC.

The V gene is TRBV12-3 or TRBV12-4, the J gene TRBJ2-1; D is uncertain. The CDR3 loop spans 11 amino acids. The germline V and J ends were trimmed by 4 bases and 10 bases, with 8 bases remaining between them. The CDR3 loop reads CASSSLGEQFF. CDR3 sequence (DNA): TGTGCCAGCAGTTCTCTAGGAGAGCAGTTCTTC.

This clone appeared a few times. This rearrangement joins TRBV5-5 to TRBJ2-7; D is possibly TRBD1 (6 bases). V was clipped by 4 bases and J by 3 bases, with 17 bases between them. The CDR3 consists of 15 residues. Looked up from germline, CDR1 is SGHKS and CDR2 is YYEKEE (reference sequence). The DNA of the CDR3 is TGTGCCAGCAGCCCGCGCCGGGACAAGTACTACGAGCAGTACTTC. Residues: CASSPRRDKYYEQYF. The whole variable domain, filled in from reference TRBV5-5 and TRBJ2-7, reads DAGVTQSPTHLIKTRGQQVTLRCSPISGHKSVSWYQQVLGQGPQFIFQYYEKEERGRGNFPDRFSARQFPNYSSELNVNALLLGDSALYLCASSPRRDKYYEQYFGPGTRLTVT.